The TCR beta chain described here comes from a study of blood T cells in healthy people across ages. In this sample, this clonotype turned up a few times. The V gene's germline CDR1 is SGHRS and CDR2 YFSETQ. CDR3 length equals 14 residues. V gave up 0 bases and J gave up 5 bases; unmatched junction bases: 5. Primed by a sample-barcoded 5' primer and a J-beta primer mix, a second PCR proceeded for roughly 6 to 12 cycles. TCRdb fed the 5' RACE reads into MiXCR, producing one record per CDR3 protein. The table lists around 1,500,000 distinct CDR3 sequences, approximately 38% of them singletons. This TCR derives from a woman aged 18-29 years in good health. The sequencing sample was made of blood. The rearrangement joins TRBV5-1 to TRBJ2-7; 7 bases map to TRBD1. CDR3 bases: TGCGCCAGCAGCTTGGAGGGACAGTCGCACGAGCAGTACTTC. It yields the protein CASSLEGQSHEQYF.